Each of the 30 T cell receptor beta chains below was sequenced from the same sample in a study of early T cells in non-severe SARS-CoV-2 infection. One entry per CDR3 protein results from TCRdb running MiXCR on the 5' RACE reads. The sample contains about 77,000 distinct CDR3 sequences, more than 7.5% of which appear only once. Sequences were obtained from whole blood. The receptors were gathered from an adult who was a healthcare worker with PCR-confirmed SARS-CoV-2 infection or an uninfected control (not recorded which).

This clonotype came up a few times. The chain recombines TRBV6-2 or TRBV6-3 with TRBJ1-6; TRBD1 matches at 7 bases. Germline CDR1 is MNHEY and CDR2 is SVGEGT. This CDR3 has 14 amino acids. V was pared by 5 bases and J by 10 bases, with 8 bases of the junction left unmatched. This chain's CDR3 is CASSPGTARSPLHF. In DNA, the CDR3 is TGTGCCAGCAGTCCCGGGACAGCGCGGTCACCCCTCCACTTT.

This clonotype was observed many times. This chain connects TRBV6-6 to TRBJ1-5, with no clear D. Germline V gene data show CDR1 as MNHNY and CDR2 as SVGAGI (reference sequence). The CDR3 sequence is 15 residues long. With 8 bases removed from V and 1 base from J, the gap between germline ends came to 15 bases. CDR3 loop: CASGNQAGSNQPQHF. Here the CDR3 DNA reads TGTGCCAGCGGAAACCAAGCGGGAAGCAATCAGCCCCAGCATTTT.

Many counts were recorded for this clonotype. The chain links TRBV30 to TRBJ2-1; 8 bases map to TRBD2. This CDR3 region has 16 residues. The germline gives CDR1 GTSNPN, CDR2 SVGIG (reference sequence). V lost 0 bases to trimming and J lost 0 bases; unmatched junction nucleotides: 4. The CDR3 reads CAWSVLAVSSYNEQFF. In DNA, the CDR3 is TGTGCCTGGAGTGTACTAGCGGTGAGCTCCTACAATGAGCAGTTCTTC.

Turning to this clonotype: This may come from a read error, since a much larger clone is one base off. V is TRBV13 and J is TRBJ1-2, with 7 bases lining up with TRBD1. Germline-derived CDR1 and CDR2 are PRHDT and FYEKMQ (reference sequence). The CDR3 spans 16 residues. The CDR3 DNA reads TGTGTCAGCAGCCTGTACATGACAGGGAGTAACTATGGCTACACCTTC. This encodes CVSSLYMTGSNYGYTF. Full variable domain (missing parts from reference TRBV13 and TRBJ1-2): AAGVIQSPRHLIKEKRETATLKCYPIPRHDTVYWYQQGPGQDPQFLISFYEKMQSDKGSIPDRFSAQQFSDYHSELNMSSLELGDSALYFCVSSLYMTGSNYGYTFGSGTRLTVV.

Concerning this clonotype: This clone may be a read error of a much larger clone one base away. The rearrangement uses TRBV9 and TRBJ2-5; D is undetermined. The CDR3 sequence is 12 residues long. Germline V CDR1 and CDR2: SGDLS, YYNGEE. The CDR3 nucleotides read TGTGCCAGCAGCGAGCATGAAGAGACCCAGCACTTC. Its translation: CASSEHEETQHF.

This chain uses TRBV28 with TRBJ2-7; possibly TRBD1 or TRBD2 for D (5 bases each). The germline V gene has CDR1 MDHEN and CDR2 SYDVKM. The germline V and J ends were trimmed by 4 bases and 4 bases, with 17 bases remaining between them. The CDR3 length is 15 residues. The CDR3 here is CASSSRGGGAYEQYF. The CDR3 nucleotides read TGTGCCAGCAGTTCCCGTGGGGGTGGTGCGTACGAGCAGTACTTC.

As for this clonotype: Since a much larger clone is just one base distant, this may be a read error. The rearrangement joins TRBV7-3 to TRBJ2-2; TRBD2 agrees at 7 bases. V lost 5 bases and J lost 7; bases outside the gene matches: 7. Germline CDR1 SGHTA, CDR2 FQGTGA. The CDR3 sequence is 14 residues long. The CDR3 region is CASSIGGSGGELFF. CDR3 coding DNA: TGTGCCAGCAGCATAGGCGGGAGCGGCGGGGAGCTGTTTTTT.

This clonotype has just a few counts. The gene calls are TRBV20-1 and TRBJ1-1; D is unclear. The germline gives CDR1 DFQATT, CDR2 SNEGSKA (reference sequence). The V and J ends lost 5 bases and 5 bases respectively, with 18 bases between them. The CDR3 contains 14 residues. The CDR3 nucleotides are TGCAGTGCTGTGGGTTCGGGTCAGGAGACTGAAGCTTTCTTT. It yields the protein CSAVGSGQETEAFF.

The chain carries TRBV7-8 and TRBJ2-1; 9 nucleotides align to TRBD1. The CDR3 sequence is 17 residues long. CDR1 is SGHVS and CDR2 is FQNEAQ in the germline V gene. V gave up 0 bases and J gave up 9 bases; unmatched junction bases: 12. The CDR3 DNA reads TGTGCCAGCAGCTTAGCGAGGAGACAGGGGGGCGGCGGTGAGCAGTTCTTC. Translation gives CASSLARRQGGGGEQFF.

The rearrangement uses TRBV12-3 or TRBV12-4 and TRBJ2-2; the match to TRBD2 covers 8 bases. Trimming cost V 6 bases and J 0 bases; bases outside gene matches: 3. This CDR3 spans 15 amino acids. CDR3 nucleotides: TGTGCCAGCAGAACTAGCGGACCGAACACCGGGGAGCTGTTTTTT. As protein: CASRTSGPNTGELFF.

This clonotype appeared many times. The CDR3 DNA is TGTGCCAGCAGTTTAAATCCAGCGGGCACAGATACGCAGTATTTT. Protein product: CASSLNPAGTDTQYF. The chain has TRBV27 and TRBJ2-3, with D tentatively TRBD2 (5 bases). The CDR3 spans 15 residues. Germline-derived CDR1 and CDR2 are MNHEY and SMNVEV (reference sequence). Trimming pared 2 bases from V and 1 base from J, leaving 10 bases between.

This clonotype was seen at least ten times. The chain uses TRBV7-9 and TRBJ2-7, with D perhaps TRBD2 (5 bases). V was cut by 2 bases and J by 1 base, with 9 bases left in between. The length of the CDR3 is 14 residues. The germline V gene encodes CDR1 SEHNR and CDR2 FQNEAQ (reference sequence). CDR3 sequence (DNA): TGTGCCAGCAGCTTATCAACGGGATCCTACGAGCAGTACTTC. It specifies CASSLSTGSYEQYF.

The gene calls are TRBV19 and TRBJ2-3, with 9 positions matching TRBD2. Germline-derived CDR1 and CDR2 are LNHDA and SQIVND (reference sequence). This CDR3 is built from 15 residues. J lost 1 base, V lost 7 bases, and 6 bases had no gene match. The CDR3 sequence is CASTGLASGTDTQYF. The CDR3 DNA follows: TGTGCCAGTACGGGACTAGCTAGTGGCACAGATACGCAGTATTTT.

In nucleotides, the CDR3 is TGTGCCAGCAGCCCGAGACAGGGTCCTGGGACCGGGGAGCTGTTTTTT. Translating gives CASSPRQGPGTGELFF. The rearrangement links TRBV7-3 to TRBJ2-2, with 7 nucleotides matching TRBD1. From germline, CDR1 is SGHTA and CDR2 FQGTGA. The CDR3 sequence is 16 residues long. V lost 5 bases and J lost 5; bases outside the gene matches: 11.

This clonotype came up a few times. The chain has TRBV5-4 and TRBJ2-1; 9 bases match TRBD2. The V gene end was trimmed by 0 bases and the J gene end by 9 bases; junction bases not matched to a gene: 7. The germline gives CDR1 SGHNT, CDR2 YYREEE (reference sequence). This CDR3 has 15 amino acids. This CDR3 reads CASSLAGLASGEQFF. CDR3 coding DNA: TGTGCCAGCAGCTTGGCGGGACTAGCTTCAGGTGAGCAGTTCTTC.

This clonotype was counted ten times or more. J is TRBJ2-1 and V is TRBV2; TRBD2 aligns across 10 bases. Trimming at V came to 4 bases and at J to 9 bases, leaving 9 bases not matched to a gene. Germline CDR1 reads SNHLY; CDR2 reads FYNNEI. The CDR3 length is 15 residues. CDR3 sequence: CASSASGRAVAEQFF. CDR3 sequence (DNA): TGTGCCAGCAGTGCTAGCGGGAGAGCTGTAGCTGAGCAGTTCTTC.

This clonotype was observed a handful of times. The chain uses TRBV13 and TRBJ2-2; 11 bases align to TRBD2. The CDR3 is made up of 16 amino acids. In germline, CDR1 is PRHDT, CDR2 FYEKMQ (reference sequence). The J segment lost 1 base and the V segment lost 3 bases, leaving 1 base of the junction unmatched. CDR3 loop: CASSLGTSGNTGELFF. The CDR3 DNA follows: TGTGCCAGCAGCTTGGGGACTAGCGGGAACACCGGGGAGCTGTTTTTT.

This clonotype came up a few times. The genes are TRBV20-1 and TRBJ1-5; D gene ambiguous. The CDR3 length is 13 residues. Germline CDR1 is DFQATT and CDR2 is SNEGSKA (reference sequence). V lost 0 bases and J lost 4, with 7 bases in between. CDR3 loop: CSARDMENQPQHF. In DNA form, the CDR3 reads TGCAGTGCTAGAGATATGGAGAATCAGCCCCAGCATTTT.

This clonotype showed up many times. The chain couples TRBV6-5 to TRBJ2-3; 8 bases agree with TRBD2. The J segment lost 8 bases and the V segment lost 6 bases, leaving 7 bases of the junction unmatched. Germline lookup yields CDR1 MNHEY and CDR2 SVGAGI. The CDR3 consists of 13 residues. As DNA, the CDR3 is TGTGCCAGCAGCAACCGGGGGGGGCGTACGCAGTATTTT. Its protein product is CASSNRGGRTQYF.

This clonotype was seen many times. This chain links TRBV14 with TRBJ2-2; D gene ambiguous. Germline V lookup: CDR1 SGHDN, CDR2 FVKESK. The CDR3 extends over 16 amino acids. The V gene lost 4 bases and the J gene lost 1 base, with 13 bases spanning the gap. In DNA form, the CDR3 reads TGTGCCAGCAGCCGGTGGCAAGGTGGGAACACCGGGGAGCTGTTTTTT. This gives the protein CASSRWQGGNTGELFF.

This clonotype has only a few counts. The V and J genes are TRBV6-6 and TRBJ1-4; D may be TRBD1 (6 bases). This CDR3 is 13 amino acids long. The germline CDR1 and CDR2 sequences are MNHNY and SVGAGI (reference sequence). The V end was cut by 8 bases, the J end by 4 bases, with 11 bases between. The CDR3 here is CASLDRNNEKLFF. The CDR3 DNA is TGTGCCAGCCTGGACAGAAATAATGAAAAACTGTTTTTT.

This clonotype has at least ten counts. The chain links TRBV5-1 to TRBJ1-1, with TRBD1 identical over 9 bases. The CDR3 is 13 residues long. In germline, CDR1 is SGHRS, CDR2 YFSETQ. Losses at the gene ends were 5 bases for V and 1 base for J; bases not matched to a gene: 0. This CDR3 reads CASRTGGNTEAFF. The CDR3 DNA reads as TGCGCCAGCAGGACAGGGGGGAACACTGAAGCTTTCTTT.

This clonotype has only a few counts. The CDR3 here is CASSPEDWGRRNSGANVLTF. CDR3 nucleotides: TGTGCCAGCAGCCCAGAGGACTGGGGCCGACGAAACTCTGGGGCCAACGTCCTGACTTTC. The chain combines TRBV7-8 with TRBJ2-6; D may correspond to TRBD1 or TRBD2 (5 bases each). The CDR3 is 20 residues long. V lost 5 bases and J lost 0, with 23 bases in between. Germline CDR1 is SGHVS and CDR2 is FQNEAQ.

The rearrangement uses TRBV4-1 and TRBJ2-7; no definite D call. Germline V gene data show CDR1 as MGHRA and CDR2 as YSYEKL. Trimming shortened V by 4 bases and J by 1 base, and 23 bases separated the two germline ends. The CDR3 has 18 residues. CDR3 coding DNA: TGCGCCAGCAGCCCCCTTTTTGAGCCCCCTCACTTTTCCTACGAGCAGTACTTC. Translating gives CASSPLFEPPHFSYEQYF.

There are many counts of this clonotype. This rearrangement joins TRBV6-5 to TRBJ2-2; D gene unclear. The germline V and J ends were trimmed by 0 bases and 6 bases, with 14 bases remaining between them. The germline V gene encodes CDR1 MNHEY and CDR2 SVGAGI. The CDR3 is 16 amino acids. The DNA for the CDR3 is TGTGCCAGCAGTTACTCGCGAACAGCGTCGCCCGGGGAGCTGTTTTTT. Its protein product is CASSYSRTASPGELFF.

This clonotype was seen many times. The genes are TRBV5-1 and TRBJ2-3; 13 nucleotides line up with TRBD2. The CDR3 is 16 residues long. V dropped 3 bases and J dropped 3; count of bases not matched to a gene: 4. Germline CDR1 is SGHRS and CDR2 is YFSETQ. The CDR3 here is CASSSLLAGGTDTQYF. DNA of the CDR3: TGCGCCAGCAGCTCTCTACTAGCGGGAGGGACAGATACGCAGTATTTT.

As to this clonotype: The germline gene is not matched at one end of the junction; a read error may be the cause. V usage is TRBV11-2 and J usage is TRBJ2-3, with D unclear. The CDR3 has 12 residues. Germline CDR1 and CDR2: SGHAT and FQNNGV. The CDR3 region is CVSSLNRDTQYF. The CDR3 DNA sequence: TGTGTCAGCAGCTTAAACCGAGATACGCAGTATTTT.

This clonotype came up many times. The chain couples TRBV7-2 to TRBJ1-1, with TRBD1 as a possible D gene (5 bases). V was shortened by 1 base and J by 8 bases, with 11 bases between the two germline ends. The CDR3 is made up of 13 amino acids. Germline V gives CDR1 SGHTA, CDR2 FQGNSA. The CDR3: CASSLVAGMEAFF. The CDR3 bases are TGTGCCAGCAGCTTAGTCGCAGGGATGGAAGCTTTCTTT. Looking up the rest from reference TRBV7-2 and TRBJ1-1 gives the full variable domain: GAGVSQSPSNKVTEKGKDVELRCDPISGHTALYWYRQSLGQGLEFLIYFQGNSAPDKSGLPSDRFSAERTGGSVSTLTIQRTQQEDSAVYLCASSLVAGMEAFFGQGTRLTVV.

The table lists this clonotype with many counts. V usage is TRBV24-1 and J usage is TRBJ2-1; TRBD2 agrees at 7 bases. CDR3 length equals 15 residues. Losses at the gene ends were 6 bases for V and 1 base for J; bases not matched to a gene: 5. Germline assignment: CDR1 KGHDR and CDR2 SFDVKD. The CDR3 nucleotides read TGTGCCACCAGTAGCGGGAAAGGGTCCTACAATGAGCAGTTCTTC. Amino acid sequence: CATSSGKGSYNEQFF.

This clonotype has at least ten counts. The chain couples TRBV12-3 or TRBV12-4 to TRBJ2-3; unclear D gene. Trimming removed 1 base from V and 2 bases from J, with 7 bases in between. This CDR3 spans 14 amino acids. The CDR3 here is CASSLEDTTDTQYF. CDR3 sequence (DNA): TGTGCCAGCAGTTTAGAAGACACCACAGATACGCAGTATTTT.